These T cell receptor beta chains were read from a single sample in a study of blood T cell repertoires in COVID-19. Using immunoSEQ multiplex PCR, the repertoire was profiled, and TCRdb retains in-frame clones only, with some absent. The sample records roughly 100,000 clones, roughly 87% being singletons. The sample was peripheral blood. These receptors were taken from a woman older than 75 with active COVID-19. Both conserved end residues are part of each CDR3. The D gene is left open where the match is weak. Clone size is not always given. Where it is, it says once, few, many or a class for expanded clones.

clone size: NA
V gene: TRBV27
D gene: NA
J gene: TRBJ1-2
CDR3 DNA: TGTGCCAGCAGTAGGTTTGACACGAACTATGGCTACACCTTC
CDR3 protein: CASSRFDTNYGYTF

clone size: NA
V gene: TRBV3-1/TRBV3-2
D gene: NA
J gene: TRBJ2-5
CDR3 DNA: TGTGCCAGCAGCCAACTGACTAGTGTCCAAGAGACCCAGTACTTC
CDR3 protein: CASSQLTSVQETQYF

clone size: NA
V gene: TRBV15
D gene: NA
J gene: TRBJ2-1
CDR3 DNA: TGTGCCACCAGCAGAGACGAGGGGAGGAGGGAGGAGCAGTTCTTC
CDR3 protein: CATSRDEGRREEQFF

clone size: NA
V gene: TRBV25-1
D gene: NA
J gene: TRBJ2-4
CDR3 DNA: TGTGCCAGCACCCGAGCGGGAGCCAAAAACATTCAGTACTTC
CDR3 protein: CASTRAGAKNIQYF

clone size: NA
V gene: TRBV7-9
D gene: NA
J gene: TRBJ2-1
CDR3 DNA: TGTGCCAGCAGCTTAGGCTACCTCGACAATGAGCAGTTCTTC
CDR3 protein: CASSLGYLDNEQFF

clone size: once
V gene: TRBV30
D gene: NA
J gene: TRBJ1-1
CDR3 DNA: TGTGCCTGGGGGGGTTTTGGGCGAGCTTTCTTT
CDR3 protein: CAWGGFGRAFF

clone size: NA
V gene: TRBV15
D gene: NA
J gene: TRBJ1-4
CDR3 DNA: TGTGCCACCAACCGGGATTTGACTAATGAAAAACTGTTTTTT
CDR3 protein: CATNRDLTNEKLFF

clone size: once
V gene: TRBV9
D gene: TRBD1
J gene: TRBJ1-2
CDR3 DNA: TGTGCCAGCAGCGTAACCCCCGACAGGGCCCCCTTCTCTGGCTACACCTTC
CDR3 protein: CASSVTPDRAPFSGYTF

clone size: NA
V gene: TRBV28
D gene: TRBD2
J gene: TRBJ2-5
CDR3 DNA: TGTGCCAGCAGTTTAGCGGGAGGGCGACAAGAGACCCAGTACTTC
CDR3 protein: CASSLAGGRQETQYF

clone size: once
V gene: TRBV5-5
D gene: NA
J gene: TRBJ1-1
CDR3 DNA: TGTGCCAGCAGCTTGGCCATTCAGACAGGCACTGAAGCTTTCTTT
CDR3 protein: CASSLAIQTGTEAFF

clone size: once
V gene: TRBV10-3
D gene: TRBD2
J gene: TRBJ2-3
CDR3 DNA: TGTGCCACGCAACCCGCGGGGGGTACGCAGTATTTT
CDR3 protein: CATQPAGGTQYF

clone size: NA
V gene: TRBV5-5
D gene: NA
J gene: TRBJ2-1
CDR3 DNA: TGTGCCAGCAGCTTGGTGCTAGCATACAATGAGCAGTTCTTC
CDR3 protein: CASSLVLAYNEQFF

clone size: NA
V gene: TRBV28
D gene: TRBD1
J gene: TRBJ2-5
CDR3 DNA: TGTGCCAGCAGTTTATACGGACAGGGGCAGACCCAGTACTTC
CDR3 protein: CASSLYGQGQTQYF

clone size: NA
V gene: TRBV19
D gene: TRBD2
J gene: TRBJ2-7
CDR3 DNA: TGTGCCAGTAGTCCCCGACCGAGTAGCGGGAGGAGGAACGAGCAGTACTTC
CDR3 protein: CASSPRPSSGRRNEQYF

clone size: once
V gene: TRBV5-4
D gene: NA
J gene: TRBJ1-3
CDR3 DNA: TGTGCCAGCAGCGGGGACATACGACCTGGAAACACCATATATTTT
CDR3 protein: CASSGDIRPGNTIYF

clone size: few
V gene: TRBV4-2
D gene: TRBD2
J gene: TRBJ2-3
CDR3 DNA: TGTGCCAGCAGCCAAGGGGAGGGCCTAGATACGCAGTATTTT
CDR3 protein: CASSQGEGLDTQYF

clone size: NA
V gene: TRBV5-4
D gene: TRBD1
J gene: TRBJ1-6
CDR3 DNA: TGTGCCAGCAGCTTGGGTGATTACAGGGGGCGGGGTAATTCACCCCTCCACTTT
CDR3 protein: CASSLGDYRGRGNSPLHF

clone size: NA
V gene: TRBV3-1/TRBV3-2
D gene: TRBD2
J gene: TRBJ2-6
CDR3 DNA: TGTGCCAGCAGCCGCCCACGGGGGGGCGGGGCTGGGGCCAACGTCCTGACTTTC
CDR3 protein: CASSRPRGGGAGANVLTF

clone size: once
V gene: TRBV11-1
D gene: TRBD2
J gene: TRBJ2-1
CDR3 DNA: TGTGCCAGCAGCTTAGCGGGAGGGTCCTACAATGAGCAGTTCTTC
CDR3 protein: CASSLAGGSYNEQFF

clone size: NA
V gene: TRBV19
D gene: TRBD1
J gene: TRBJ1-2
CDR3 DNA: TGTGCCAGTAGTTTTACAGGGGGAGGCTACACCTTC
CDR3 protein: CASSFTGGGYTF

clone size: NA
V gene: TRBV4-1
D gene: TRBD2
J gene: TRBJ2-3
CDR3 DNA: TGCGCCAGCAGCCAAAATGGCGGGAGGACCCAAGATACGCAGTATTTT
CDR3 protein: CASSQNGGRTQDTQYF

clone size: NA
V gene: TRBV2
D gene: TRBD1
J gene: TRBJ1-2
CDR3 DNA: TGTGCCAGCGGTTGGACAGGGAGCTATGGCTACACCTTC
CDR3 protein: CASGWTGSYGYTF

clone size: NA
V gene: TRBV9
D gene: TRBD1
J gene: TRBJ2-1
CDR3 DNA: TGTGCCAGCAGCGCGACAGGGGGGTTTTACAATGAGCAGTTCTTC
CDR3 protein: CASSATGGFYNEQFF

clone size: NA
V gene: TRBV5-6
D gene: TRBD1
J gene: TRBJ1-2
CDR3 DNA: TGTGCCAGCAGGCCCGGGACAGGATTGACTAACTATGGCTACACCTTC
CDR3 protein: CASRPGTGLTNYGYTF

clone size: few
V gene: TRBV6-5
D gene: TRBD2
J gene: TRBJ2-7
CDR3 DNA: TGTGGAACCAGCGGGGCCCTCATACCCGAGCAGTACTTC
CDR3 protein: CGTSGALIPEQYF

clone size: NA
V gene: TRBV5-1
D gene: TRBD2
J gene: TRBJ2-3
CDR3 DNA: TGCGCCAGCAGCCTACTAGCGGGAGGAACAGATACGCAGTATTTT
CDR3 protein: CASSLLAGGTDTQYF

clone size: NA
V gene: TRBV18
D gene: NA
J gene: TRBJ2-2
CDR3 DNA: TGTGCCAGCTCACCAGGACACAGCCTCGCCACCGGGGAGCTGTTTTTT
CDR3 protein: CASSPGHSLATGELFF

clone size: NA
V gene: TRBV18
D gene: NA
J gene: TRBJ1-1
CDR3 DNA: TGTGCCAGCTCCGTCCTGCGGGGGGCGTACACTGAAGCTTTCTTT
CDR3 protein: CASSVLRGAYTEAFF

clone size: NA
V gene: TRBV5-4
D gene: NA
J gene: TRBJ2-1
CDR3 DNA: TGTGCCAGCAGCCGACCGGAGGGGTACTCCTCCTACAATGAGCAGTTCTTC
CDR3 protein: CASSRPEGYSSYNEQFF

clone size: NA
V gene: TRBV9
D gene: NA
J gene: TRBJ2-7
CDR3 DNA: TGTGCCAGCAGCGTAGCTCCGGACACCTACGAGCAGTACTTC
CDR3 protein: CASSVAPDTYEQYF

clone size: NA
V gene: TRBV27
D gene: TRBD2
J gene: TRBJ2-7
CDR3 DNA: TGTGCCAGCAGTTTATTCATGGTAGCGGGAAAGTCCTACGAGCAGTACTTC
CDR3 protein: CASSLFMVAGKSYEQYF

clone size: NA
V gene: TRBV3-1/TRBV3-2
D gene: TRBD2
J gene: TRBJ2-3
CDR3 DNA: TGTGCCAGCAGCCAAGATCGGAGCGGGGGAAGCACAGATACGCAGTATTTT
CDR3 protein: CASSQDRSGGSTDTQYF

clone size: NA
V gene: TRBV3-1/TRBV3-2
D gene: TRBD2
J gene: TRBJ2-1
CDR3 DNA: TGTGCCAGCAGCCAGCATACCGGGGGGAGCTCCTACAATGAGCAGTTCTTC
CDR3 protein: CASSQHTGGSSYNEQFF

clone size: once
V gene: TRBV28
D gene: TRBD1
J gene: TRBJ2-7
CDR3 DNA: TGTGCCAGCGAACGGACAGGGCCAATCCACTCCTACGAGCAGTACTTC
CDR3 protein: CASERTGPIHSYEQYF

clone size: NA
V gene: TRBV18
D gene: TRBD1
J gene: TRBJ2-7
CDR3 DNA: TGTGCCAGCTCCCGCACGGGGACAGCCTCCTACGAGCAGTACTTC
CDR3 protein: CASSRTGTASYEQYF

clone size: once
V gene: TRBV27
D gene: TRBD1
J gene: TRBJ2-3
CDR3 DNA: TGTGCCAGCAGTTCCCGGGACAGGACCACAGATACGCAGTATTTT
CDR3 protein: CASSSRDRTTDTQYF

clone size: NA
V gene: TRBV4-2
D gene: NA
J gene: TRBJ1-2
CDR3 DNA: TGTGCCAGCAGCCAAGATGGGGCGGAGTATGGCTACACCTTC
CDR3 protein: CASSQDGAEYGYTF

clone size: NA
V gene: TRBV4-2
D gene: TRBD1
J gene: TRBJ1-1
CDR3 DNA: TGTGCCAGCAGCCAAGACGAGGGAAGGGCAGGGGGCGCAGAAGCTTTCTTT
CDR3 protein: CASSQDEGRAGGAEAFF

clone size: NA
V gene: TRBV27
D gene: NA
J gene: TRBJ2-1
CDR3 DNA: TGTGCCAGCATCCGAACCGGACTCATGACGCGGGAGCAGTTCTTC
CDR3 protein: CASIRTGLMTREQFF

clone size: once
V gene: TRBV28
D gene: TRBD1
J gene: TRBJ2-7
CDR3 DNA: TGTGCCAGCAGTTTCGGACAGGAGCGCGAGCAGTACTTC
CDR3 protein: CASSFGQEREQYF

clone size: NA
V gene: TRBV14
D gene: TRBD2
J gene: TRBJ2-3
CDR3 DNA: TGTGCCAGCAGCCAGGGACTAGCGGGATTCACAGATACGCAGTATTTT
CDR3 protein: CASSQGLAGFTDTQYF

clone size: NA
V gene: TRBV10-2
D gene: NA
J gene: TRBJ2-1
CDR3 DNA: TGCGCCAGCCGGGACTCCAATGAGCAGTTCTTC
CDR3 protein: CASRDSNEQFF